This T cell receptor beta chain was documented in a study of blood T cell repertoires in COVID-19. Study at large: Donors in the United States, Italy and Spain gave samples during acute or convalescent COVID-19. PBMCs, B-cell-depleted T cells, or T cells provided the cDNA or gDNA that made up the material.

Trimming left V 5 bases short and J 0 bases short, with 15 bases between. The CDR3 runs 16 residues. Germline V lookup: CDR1 SGHRS, CDR2 YFSETQ. How the authors handled the data: Reference gene primer amplification in the assay estimated nucleated cell counts. Sequencing used immunoSEQ multiplex PCR; TCRdb keeps in-frame clones, though not all of them. V, J and clone size reflect that table, while D and trimming were determined from the DNA. The table includes roughly 200,000 clones, around three quarters detected once. The TCR was taken from a woman in her seventies with acute or convalescent COVID-19. The specimen was peripheral blood. V usage is TRBV5-1 and J usage is TRBJ2-1; D might be TRBD1 (6 bases). CDR3 region: CASSLQGESSYNEQFF. Here the CDR3 DNA reads TGCGCCAGCAGTTTACAGGGCGAGAGCTCCTACAATGAGCAGTTCTTC.